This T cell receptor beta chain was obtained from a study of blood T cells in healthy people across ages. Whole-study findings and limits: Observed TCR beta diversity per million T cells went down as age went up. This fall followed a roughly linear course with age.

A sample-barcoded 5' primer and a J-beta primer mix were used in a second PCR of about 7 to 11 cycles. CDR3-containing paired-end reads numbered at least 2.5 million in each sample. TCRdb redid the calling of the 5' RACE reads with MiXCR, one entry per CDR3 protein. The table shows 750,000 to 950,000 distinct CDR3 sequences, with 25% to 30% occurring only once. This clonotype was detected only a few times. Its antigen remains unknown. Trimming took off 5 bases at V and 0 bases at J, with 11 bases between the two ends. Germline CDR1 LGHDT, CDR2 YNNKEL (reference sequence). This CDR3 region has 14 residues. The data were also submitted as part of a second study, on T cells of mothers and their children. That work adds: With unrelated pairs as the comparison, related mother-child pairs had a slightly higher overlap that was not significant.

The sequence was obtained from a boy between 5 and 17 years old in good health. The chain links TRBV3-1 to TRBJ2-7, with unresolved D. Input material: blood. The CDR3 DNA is TGTGCCAGCAGCTCCACTATGACCTCCTACGAGCAGTACTTC. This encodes CASSSTMTSYEQYF.